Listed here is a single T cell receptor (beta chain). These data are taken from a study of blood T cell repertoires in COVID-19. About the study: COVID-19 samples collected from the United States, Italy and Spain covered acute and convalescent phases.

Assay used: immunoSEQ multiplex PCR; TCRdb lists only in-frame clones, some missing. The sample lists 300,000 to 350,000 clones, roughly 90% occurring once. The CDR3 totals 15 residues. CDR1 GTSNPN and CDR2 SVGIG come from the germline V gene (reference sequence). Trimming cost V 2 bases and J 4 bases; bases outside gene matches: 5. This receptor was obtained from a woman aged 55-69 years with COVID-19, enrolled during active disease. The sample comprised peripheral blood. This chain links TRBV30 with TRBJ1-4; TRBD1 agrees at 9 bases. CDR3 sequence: CAWSRGQGINEKLFF. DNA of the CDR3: TGTGCCTGGAGTAGGGGACAGGGCATTAATGAAAAACTGTTTTTT.